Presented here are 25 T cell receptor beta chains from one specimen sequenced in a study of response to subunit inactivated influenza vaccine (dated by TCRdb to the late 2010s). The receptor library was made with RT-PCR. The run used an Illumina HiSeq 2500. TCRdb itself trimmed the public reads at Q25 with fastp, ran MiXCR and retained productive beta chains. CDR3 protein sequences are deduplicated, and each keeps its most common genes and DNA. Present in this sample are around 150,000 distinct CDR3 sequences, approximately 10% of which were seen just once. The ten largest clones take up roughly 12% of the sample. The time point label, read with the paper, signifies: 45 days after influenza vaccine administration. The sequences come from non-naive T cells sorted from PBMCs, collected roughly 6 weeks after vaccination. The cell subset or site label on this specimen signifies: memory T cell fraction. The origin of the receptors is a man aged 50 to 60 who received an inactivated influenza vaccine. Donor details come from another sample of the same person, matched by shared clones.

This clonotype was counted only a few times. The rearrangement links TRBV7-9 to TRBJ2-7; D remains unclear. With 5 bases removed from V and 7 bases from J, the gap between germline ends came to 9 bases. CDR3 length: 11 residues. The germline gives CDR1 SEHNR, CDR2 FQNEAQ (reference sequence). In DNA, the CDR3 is TGTGCCAGCAGCCGTGATGGAGAGCAGTACTTC. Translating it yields CASSRDGEQYF.

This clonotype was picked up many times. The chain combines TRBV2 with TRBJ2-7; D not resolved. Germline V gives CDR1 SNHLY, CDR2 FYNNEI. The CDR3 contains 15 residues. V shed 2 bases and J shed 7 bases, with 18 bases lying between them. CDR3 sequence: CASSETPGPLGEQYF. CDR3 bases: TGTGCCAGCAGTGAAACGCCCGGCCCACTGGGGGAGCAGTACTTC.

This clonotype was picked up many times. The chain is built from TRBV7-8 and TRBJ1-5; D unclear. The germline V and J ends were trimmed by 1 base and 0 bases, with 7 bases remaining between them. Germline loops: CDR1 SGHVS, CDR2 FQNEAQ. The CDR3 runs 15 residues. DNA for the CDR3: TGTGCCAGCAGCTTAGGAGCCTATAGCAATCAGCCCCAGCATTTT. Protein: CASSLGAYSNQPQHF.

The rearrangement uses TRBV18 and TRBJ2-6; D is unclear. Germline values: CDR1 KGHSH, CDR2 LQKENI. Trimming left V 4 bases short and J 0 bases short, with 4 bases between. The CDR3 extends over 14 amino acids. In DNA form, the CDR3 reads TGTGCCAGCTCACTAAACTCTGGGGCCAACGTCCTGACTTTC. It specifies CASSLNSGANVLTF.

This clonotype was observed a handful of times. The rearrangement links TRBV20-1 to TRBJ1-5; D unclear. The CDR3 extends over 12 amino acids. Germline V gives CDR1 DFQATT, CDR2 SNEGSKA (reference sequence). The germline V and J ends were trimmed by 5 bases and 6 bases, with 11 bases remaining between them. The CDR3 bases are TGCAGTGCTTCCCTTCTGGGTCAGCCCCAGCATTTT. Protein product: CSASLLGQPQHF.

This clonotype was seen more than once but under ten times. In nucleotides, the CDR3 is TGTGCCAGCAATTCCCAGGGGGGTTATAATTCACCCCTCCACTTT. Its translation: CASNSQGGYNSPLHF. This rearrangement joins TRBV28 to TRBJ1-6; 7 positions agree with TRBD1. CDR1 is MDHEN and CDR2 is SYDVKM in the germline V gene. The CDR3 loop spans 15 amino acids. With 7 bases clipped from V and 4 bases from J, the junction kept 7 bases outside the gene matches.

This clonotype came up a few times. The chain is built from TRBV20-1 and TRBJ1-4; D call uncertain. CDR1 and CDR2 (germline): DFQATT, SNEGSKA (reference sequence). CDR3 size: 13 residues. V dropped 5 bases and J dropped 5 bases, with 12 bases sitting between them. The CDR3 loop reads CSAGGRGNEKLFF. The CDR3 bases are TGCAGTGCTGGAGGGCGAGGAAATGAAAAACTGTTTTTT.

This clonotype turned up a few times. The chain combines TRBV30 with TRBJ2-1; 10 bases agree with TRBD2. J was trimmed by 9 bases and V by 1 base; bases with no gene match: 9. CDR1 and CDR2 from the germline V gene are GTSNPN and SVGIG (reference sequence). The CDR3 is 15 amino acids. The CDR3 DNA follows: TGTGCCTGGAGTGGGGGTGCTAGCGGGAGTCTTGAGCAGTTCTTC. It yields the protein CAWSGGASGSLEQFF.

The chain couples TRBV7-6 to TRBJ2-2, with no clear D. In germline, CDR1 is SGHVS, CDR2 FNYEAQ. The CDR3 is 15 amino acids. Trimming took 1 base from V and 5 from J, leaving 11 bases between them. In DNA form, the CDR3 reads TGTGCCAGCAGCTTAGACGGCCCAGTAACCGGGGAGCTGTTTTTT. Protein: CASSLDGPVTGELFF.

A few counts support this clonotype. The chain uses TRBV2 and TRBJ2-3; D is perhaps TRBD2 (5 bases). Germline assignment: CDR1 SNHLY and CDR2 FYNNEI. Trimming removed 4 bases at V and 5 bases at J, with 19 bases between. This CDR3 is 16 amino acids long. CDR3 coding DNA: TGTGCCAGCAGTGGTTCTAGCTCGAGGGTAGGAGATACGCAGTATTTT. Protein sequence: CASSGSSSRVGDTQYF. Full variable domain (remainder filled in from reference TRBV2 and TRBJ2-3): EPEVTQTPSHQVTQMGQEVILRCVPISNHLYFYWYRQILGQKVEFLVSFYNNEISEKSEIFDDQFSVERPDGSNFTLKIRSTKLEDSAMYFCASSGSSSRVGDTQYFGPGTRLTVL.

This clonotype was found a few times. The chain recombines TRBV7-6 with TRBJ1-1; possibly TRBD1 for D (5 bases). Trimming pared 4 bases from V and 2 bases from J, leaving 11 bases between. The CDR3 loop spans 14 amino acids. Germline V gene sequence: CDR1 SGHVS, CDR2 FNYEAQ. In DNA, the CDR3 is TGTGCCAGCAGCTCCCAGGGCAGAAACACTGAAGCTTTCTTT. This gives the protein CASSSQGRNTEAFF.

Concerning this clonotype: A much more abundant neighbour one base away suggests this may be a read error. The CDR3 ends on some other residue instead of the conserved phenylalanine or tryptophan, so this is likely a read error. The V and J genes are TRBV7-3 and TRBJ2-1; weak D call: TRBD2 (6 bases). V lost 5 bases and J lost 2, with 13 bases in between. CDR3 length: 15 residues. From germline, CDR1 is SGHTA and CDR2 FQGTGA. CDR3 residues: CASSATSSPYNEQFL. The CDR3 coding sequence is TGTGCCAGCAGCGCCACTAGCTCCCCCTACAATGAGCAGTTCCTC.

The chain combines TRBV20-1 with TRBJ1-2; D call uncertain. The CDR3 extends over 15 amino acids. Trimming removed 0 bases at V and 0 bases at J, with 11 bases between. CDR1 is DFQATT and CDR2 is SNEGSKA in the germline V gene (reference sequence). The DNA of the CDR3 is TGCAGTGCTAGAGACCCGCGGACGGCTAACTATGGCTACACCTTC. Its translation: CSARDPRTANYGYTF.

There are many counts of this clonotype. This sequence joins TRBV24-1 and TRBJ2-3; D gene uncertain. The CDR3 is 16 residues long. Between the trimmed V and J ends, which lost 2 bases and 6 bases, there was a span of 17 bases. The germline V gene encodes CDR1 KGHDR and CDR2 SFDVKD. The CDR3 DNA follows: TGTGCCACCAGTGATTCCCGACCTGGGCGTCGGGATACGCAGTATTTT. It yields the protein CATSDSRPGRRDTQYF.

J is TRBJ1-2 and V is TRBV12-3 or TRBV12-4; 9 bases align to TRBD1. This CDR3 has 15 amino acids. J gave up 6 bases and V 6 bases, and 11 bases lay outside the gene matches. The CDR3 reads CASRELLGTGNGYTF. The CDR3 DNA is TGTGCCAGCAGGGAATTACTCGGGACAGGGAATGGCTACACCTTC.

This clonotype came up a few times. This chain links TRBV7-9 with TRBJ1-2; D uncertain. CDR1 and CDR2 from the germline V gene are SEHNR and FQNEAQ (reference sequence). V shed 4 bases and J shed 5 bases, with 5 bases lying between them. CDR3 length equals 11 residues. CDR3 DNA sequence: TGTGCCAGCAGCTCTGGGTATGGCTACACCTTC. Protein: CASSSGYGYTF.

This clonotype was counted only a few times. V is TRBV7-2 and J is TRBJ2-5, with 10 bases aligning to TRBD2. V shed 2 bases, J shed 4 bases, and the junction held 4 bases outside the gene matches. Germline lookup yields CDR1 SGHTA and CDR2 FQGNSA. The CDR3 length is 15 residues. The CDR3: CASSLLLAGPETQYF. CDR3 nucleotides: TGTGCCAGCAGCTTATTACTAGCGGGACCAGAGACCCAGTACTTC.

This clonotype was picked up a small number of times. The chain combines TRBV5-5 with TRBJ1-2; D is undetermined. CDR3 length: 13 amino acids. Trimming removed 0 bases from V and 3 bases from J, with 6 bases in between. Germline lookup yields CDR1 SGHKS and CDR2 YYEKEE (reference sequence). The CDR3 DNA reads TGTGCCAGCAGCTTGGGGGTTGACTATGGCTACACCTTC. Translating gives CASSLGVDYGYTF.

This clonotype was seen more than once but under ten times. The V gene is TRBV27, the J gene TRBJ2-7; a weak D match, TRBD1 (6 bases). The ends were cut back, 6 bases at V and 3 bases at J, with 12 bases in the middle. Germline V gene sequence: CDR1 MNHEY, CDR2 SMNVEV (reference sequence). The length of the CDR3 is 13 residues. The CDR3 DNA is TGTGCCAGCAGGGCAGGGGTGAACTACGAGCAGTACTTC. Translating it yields CASRAGVNYEQYF.

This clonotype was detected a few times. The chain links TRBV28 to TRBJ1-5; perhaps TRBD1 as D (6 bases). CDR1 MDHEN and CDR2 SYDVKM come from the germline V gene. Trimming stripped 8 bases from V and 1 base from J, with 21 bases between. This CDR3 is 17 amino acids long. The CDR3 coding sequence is TGTGCCAGCGGGAGTGGAGGGGGGCTGGGGAGCAATCAGCCCCAGCATTTT. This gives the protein CASGSGGGLGSNQPQHF.

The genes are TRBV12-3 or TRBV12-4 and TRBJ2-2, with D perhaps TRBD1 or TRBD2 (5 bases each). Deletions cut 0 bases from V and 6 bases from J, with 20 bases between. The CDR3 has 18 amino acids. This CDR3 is CASSLALIWDRTAGELFF. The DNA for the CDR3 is TGTGCCAGCAGTTTAGCGCTAATATGGGACCGCACGGCCGGGGAGCTGTTTTTT.

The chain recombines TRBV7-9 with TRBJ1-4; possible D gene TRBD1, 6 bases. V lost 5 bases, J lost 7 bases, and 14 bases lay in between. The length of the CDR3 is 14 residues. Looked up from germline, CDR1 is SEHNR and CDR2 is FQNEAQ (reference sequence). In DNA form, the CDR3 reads TGTGCCAGCAGCAATCGAGGGGGTGGTGAAAAACTGTTTTTT. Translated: CASSNRGGGEKLFF.

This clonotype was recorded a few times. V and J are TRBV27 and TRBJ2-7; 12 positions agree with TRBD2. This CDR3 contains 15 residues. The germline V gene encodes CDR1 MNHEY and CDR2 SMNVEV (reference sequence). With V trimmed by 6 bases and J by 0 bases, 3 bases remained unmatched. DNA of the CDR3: TGTGCCAGCAGATCGGGACTAGCGGGCTCCTACGAGCAGTACTTC. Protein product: CASRSGLAGSYEQYF.

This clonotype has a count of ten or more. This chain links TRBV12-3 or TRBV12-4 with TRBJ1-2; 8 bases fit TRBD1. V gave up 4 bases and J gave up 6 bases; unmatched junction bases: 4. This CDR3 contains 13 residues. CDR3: CASSSGQGNGYTF. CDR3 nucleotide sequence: TGTGCCAGCAGTTCCGGACAGGGAAATGGCTACACCTTC.

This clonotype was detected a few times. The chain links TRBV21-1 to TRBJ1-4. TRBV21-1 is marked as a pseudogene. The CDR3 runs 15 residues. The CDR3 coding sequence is TGTGCCAGCAGTACTGGTCGCGGCTCTAATGAAAAACTGTTTTTT. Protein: CASSTGRGSNEKLFF.